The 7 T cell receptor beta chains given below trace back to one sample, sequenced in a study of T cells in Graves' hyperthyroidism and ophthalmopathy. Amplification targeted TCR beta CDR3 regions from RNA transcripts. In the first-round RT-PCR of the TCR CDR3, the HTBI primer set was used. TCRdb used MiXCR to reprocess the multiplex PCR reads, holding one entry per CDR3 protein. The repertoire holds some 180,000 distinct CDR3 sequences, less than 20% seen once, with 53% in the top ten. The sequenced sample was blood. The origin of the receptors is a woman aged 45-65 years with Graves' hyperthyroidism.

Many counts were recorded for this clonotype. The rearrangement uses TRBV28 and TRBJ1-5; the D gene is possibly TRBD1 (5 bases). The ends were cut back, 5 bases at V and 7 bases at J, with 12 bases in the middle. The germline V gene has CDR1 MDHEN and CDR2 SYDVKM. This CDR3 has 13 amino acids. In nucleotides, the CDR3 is TGTGCCAGCAGTACCAGGGATTGGCAGCCCCAGCATTTT. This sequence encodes CASSTRDWQPQHF.

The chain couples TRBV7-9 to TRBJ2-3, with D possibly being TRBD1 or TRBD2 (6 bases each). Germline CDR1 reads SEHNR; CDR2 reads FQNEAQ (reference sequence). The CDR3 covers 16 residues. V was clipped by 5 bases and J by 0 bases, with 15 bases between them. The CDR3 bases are TGTGCCAGCAGCGGGACACTGGGGACTAGCACAGATACGCAGTATTTT. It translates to CASSGTLGTSTDTQYF.

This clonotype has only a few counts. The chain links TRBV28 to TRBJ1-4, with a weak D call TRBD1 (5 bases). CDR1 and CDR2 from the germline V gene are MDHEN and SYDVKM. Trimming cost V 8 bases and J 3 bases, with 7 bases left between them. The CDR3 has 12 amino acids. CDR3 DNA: TGTGCCAGCGGGACGCCTAATGAAAAACTGTTTTTT. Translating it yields CASGTPNEKLFF. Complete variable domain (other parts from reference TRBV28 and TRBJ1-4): DVKVTQSSRYLVKRTGEKVFLECVQDMDHENMFWYRQDPGLGLRLIYFSYDVKMKEKGDIPEGYSVSREKKERFSLILESASTNQTSMYLCASGTPNEKLFFGSGTQLSVL.

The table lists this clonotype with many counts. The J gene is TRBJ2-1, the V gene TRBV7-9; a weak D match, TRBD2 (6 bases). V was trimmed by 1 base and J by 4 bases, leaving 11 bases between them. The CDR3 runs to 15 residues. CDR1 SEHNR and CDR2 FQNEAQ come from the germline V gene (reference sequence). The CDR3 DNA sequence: TGTGCCAGCAGCTTAGTCGATAGCGGTTACAATGAGCAGTTCTTC. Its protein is CASSLVDSGYNEQFF. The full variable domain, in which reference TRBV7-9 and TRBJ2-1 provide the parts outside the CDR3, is DTGVSQNPRHKITKRGQNVTFRCDPISEHNRLYWYRQTLGQGPEFLTYFQNEAQLEKSRLLSDRFSAERPKGSFSTLEIQRTEQGDSAMYLCASSLVDSGYNEQFFGPGTRLTVL.

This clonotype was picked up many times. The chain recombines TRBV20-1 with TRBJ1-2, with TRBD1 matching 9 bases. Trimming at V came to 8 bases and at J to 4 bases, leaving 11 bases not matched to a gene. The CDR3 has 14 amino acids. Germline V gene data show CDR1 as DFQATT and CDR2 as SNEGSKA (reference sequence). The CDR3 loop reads CSWTGVSEGYGYTF. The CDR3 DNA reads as TGCAGTTGGACAGGGGTTTCCGAGGGCTATGGCTACACCTTC.

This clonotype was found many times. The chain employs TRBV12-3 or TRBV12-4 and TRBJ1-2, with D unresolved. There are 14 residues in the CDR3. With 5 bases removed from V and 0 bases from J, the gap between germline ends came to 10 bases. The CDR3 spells CASSLDGSNYGYTF. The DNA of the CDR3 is TGTGCCAGCAGTCTGGACGGATCTAACTATGGCTACACCTTC.

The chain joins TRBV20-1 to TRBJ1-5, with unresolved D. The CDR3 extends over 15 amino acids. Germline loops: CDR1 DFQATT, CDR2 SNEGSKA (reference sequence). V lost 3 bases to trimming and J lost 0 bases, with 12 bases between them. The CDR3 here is CSASGQDYSNQPQHF. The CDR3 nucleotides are TGCAGTGCTAGTGGTCAGGATTATAGCAATCAGCCCCAGCATTTT.